The entry below describes one TCR beta chain. What it binds is not known. The V gene's germline CDR1 is SGHAT and CDR2 FQNNGV. CDR3 length equals 14 residues. The V end was cut by 5 bases, the J end by 1 base, with 11 bases between. The sample belongs to a study of cytomegalovirus exposure and HLA in healthy donors. PCR amplification relied on 60 Vbeta primers (plus 13 Jbeta primers). This table comes from immunoSEQ multiplex PCR, and its TCRdb copy is limited to in-frame clones, with some not included. The sample carries about 110,000 clones, 65% to 80% recorded once. Study-wide points: A later analysis revealed that TCR association rates differed between HLA loci, peaking at DRB1 and bottoming out at HLA-C. What a later analysis reportedly showed was that an Asian-associated ancestry cluster had fewer N-insertions than the approximately 670-donor mean.

The clonotype was recovered from a male donor in good health and CMV-seropositive. Sample: PBMCs. This chain connects TRBV11-2 to TRBJ1-1, with D unresolved. The CDR3 loop reads CASSLVGGNTEAFF. CDR3 nucleotides: TGTGCCAGCAGCCTCGTAGGAGGGAACACTGAAGCTTTCTTT.